This T cell receptor beta chain was recorded in a study of T cells in Graves' hyperthyroidism and ophthalmopathy. There are many counts of this clonotype. Amplified TCR beta CDR3 regions derived from RNA transcripts. A first-round RT-PCR of the TCR CDR3 used the HTBI primer set. TCRdb itself ran the multiplex PCR reads through MiXCR, one entry per CDR3 protein. This table holds under 650,000 distinct CDR3 sequences, around 15% found once. The CDR3 is 12 amino acids. Germline-derived CDR1 and CDR2 are SGHNT and YENEEA. Trimming pared 5 bases from V and 6 bases from J, leaving 10 bases between. The chain joins TRBV11-3 to TRBJ2-5; no reliable D call. Sequencing used blood. This sequence originates from a woman in her twenties or thirties with Graves' hyperthyroidism. CDR3 loop: CASSLMGKTQYF. As DNA, the CDR3 is TGTGCCAGCAGCCTAATGGGGAAGACCCAGTACTTC. The whole variable domain, remainder taken from reference TRBV11-3 and TRBJ2-5, is EAGVVQSPRYKIIEKKQPVAFWCNPISGHNTLYWYLQNLGQGPELLIRYENEEAVDDSQLPKDRFSAERLKGVDSTLKIQPAELGDSAVYLCASSLMGKTQYFGPGTRLLVL.